Shown below are 24 T cell receptor beta chains from a single sample sequenced in a study of OX40 agonist ivuxolimab in advanced cancers. Measured with immunoSEQ multiplex PCR; TCRdb has only the in-frame clones, and not every one. The sample holds 45,000 to 60,000 clones, approximately 80% seen once. The sequencing used CD4+ or CD8+ T cells sorted from blood, collected in a trial of the OX40 agonist ivuxolimab. Receptors originate from an adult with an advanced solid tumor such as melanoma, head and neck, liver or kidney cancer.

The J gene is TRBJ2-7, the V gene TRBV4-2, with 7 bases lining up with TRBD1. J gave up 2 bases and V 0 bases, and 7 bases lay outside the gene matches. Germline V lookup: CDR1 LGHNA, CDR2 YNFKEQ. The CDR3 spans 16 residues. CDR3 amino acids: CASSQEDGTAAYEQYF. The CDR3 DNA follows: TGTGCCAGCAGCCAAGAAGATGGGACAGCGGCCTACGAGCAGTACTTC.

The CDR3 protein is CASSPGGVNTEAFF. CDR3 sequence (DNA): TGTGCCAGCAGCCCCGGAGGGGTGAACACTGAAGCTTTCTTT. The chain combines TRBV7-2 with TRBJ1-1, with D possibly being TRBD1 (5 bases). Trimming removed 5 bases from V and 0 bases from J, with 10 bases in between. Germline loops: CDR1 SGHTA, CDR2 FQGNSA. This CDR3 comprises 14 residues.

This chain links TRBV4-3 with TRBJ1-1; D gene unclear. The CDR3 runs 16 residues. Trimming took off 1 base at V and 2 bases at J, with 14 bases between the two ends. CDR1 is LGHNA and CDR2 is YSLEER in the germline V gene. This chain's CDR3 is CASSQGGGRANTEAFF. The CDR3 nucleotides are TGCGCCAGCAGCCAAGGCGGAGGGAGGGCCAACACTGAAGCTTTCTTT.

This clone was detected only a few times. This CDR3 is CAWKASTEAFF. The CDR3 DNA is TGTGCCTGGAAGGCCAGCACTGAAGCTTTCTTT. This chain connects TRBV30 to TRBJ1-1; no reliable D call. CDR3 length equals 11 residues. CDR1 and CDR2 (germline): GTSNPN, SVGIG (reference sequence). V was clipped by 4 bases and J by 4 bases, with 7 bases between them.

This chain connects TRBV28 to TRBJ2-7; 7 bases fit TRBD2. The germline CDR1 and CDR2 sequences are MDHEN and SYDVKM. This CDR3 has 17 residues. The ends lost 3 bases at V and 2 bases at J; junction bases unmatched: 13. The CDR3 sequence: CASSLIQWRERTYEQYF. The DNA of the CDR3 is TGTGCCAGCAGTTTGATCCAATGGCGGGAGCGTACCTACGAGCAGTACTTC.

This chain uses TRBV7-2 with TRBJ2-3, with unresolved D. The CDR3 loop spans 12 amino acids. V lost 5 bases, J lost 0 bases, and 3 bases lay in between. From germline, CDR1 is SGHTA and CDR2 FQGNSA. As DNA, the CDR3 is TGTGCCAGCAGCCAGAGCACAGATACGCAGTATTTT. Protein: CASSQSTDTQYF.

The J gene is TRBJ2-7, the V gene TRBV25-1; D might be TRBD2 (7 bases). The length of the CDR3 is 15 residues. Trimming removed 6 bases from V and 0 bases from J, with 15 bases in between. Germline V gene lookup returns CDR1 MGHDK and CDR2 SYGVNS. The CDR3 sequence: CASRMGGARSYEQYF. In nucleotides, the CDR3 is TGTGCCAGCAGGATGGGGGGGGCCCGCTCCTACGAGCAGTACTTC.

The rearrangement joins TRBV27 to TRBJ1-5, with D unresolved. The CDR3 length is 17 residues. V was clipped by 7 bases and J by 4 bases, with 23 bases between them. CDR1 is MNHEY and CDR2 is SMNVEV in the germline V gene (reference sequence). The CDR3 DNA reads as TGTGCCAGCACCCGAAGGGCGGACTCTGTTGGGAATCAGCCCCAGCATTTT. Translated, it gives CASTRRADSVGNQPQHF.

This chain connects TRBV2 to TRBJ2-5; D is uncertain. V was clipped by 1 base and J by 2 bases, with 8 bases between them. CDR1 is SNHLY and CDR2 is FYNNEI in the germline V gene. This CDR3 is 14 amino acids long. The CDR3 coding sequence is TGTGCCAGCAGTGAAGGGTCATTACAAGAGACCCAGTACTTC. This translates into CASSEGSLQETQYF.

The J gene is TRBJ2-4, the V gene TRBV5-1; 7 bases are a match to TRBD1. Trimming removed 2 bases from V and 7 bases from J; junction bases left unmatched: 9. The germline V gene encodes CDR1 SGHRS and CDR2 YFSETQ. The CDR3 is made up of 15 amino acids. This CDR3 is CASSLETGRGNIQYF. The CDR3 region has the DNA TGCGCCAGCAGCTTAGAGACAGGGAGAGGCAACATTCAGTACTTC.

This sequence joins TRBV7-9 and TRBJ1-5; 8 bases match TRBD1. V gave up 1 base and J gave up 5 bases; unmatched junction bases: 7. The CDR3 has 16 residues. Germline V CDR1 and CDR2: SEHNR, FQNEAQ (reference sequence). The CDR3 region is CASSLGTGFSDQPQHF. CDR3 in DNA: TGTGCCAGCAGCTTAGGGACAGGGTTTTCCGATCAGCCCCAGCATTTT.

The rearrangement uses TRBV4-3 and TRBJ2-3; D unresolved. Trimming removed 0 bases at V and 6 bases at J, with 7 bases between. The CDR3 extends over 13 amino acids. Germline assignment: CDR1 LGHNA and CDR2 YSLEER. This CDR3 reads CASSQELGDTQYF. CDR3 in DNA: TGCGCCAGCAGCCAAGAATTGGGGGATACGCAGTATTTT.

The chain recombines TRBV28 with TRBJ2-5; 8 bases map to TRBD2. Unmatched junction bases numbered 4, after V lost 8 bases and J lost 5 bases. CDR1 is MDHEN, CDR2 SYDVKM, per germline. The CDR3 length is 12 residues. CDR3 DNA: TGTGCCAGCCAAGCGGGAGTTGAGACCCAGTACTTC. This translates into CASQAGVETQYF.

In this sample, this clone turned up a few times. The V gene is TRBV19, the J gene TRBJ1-2, with a possible D match to TRBD1 (5 bases). CDR3 length: 12 residues. Trimming removed 10 bases at V and 4 bases at J, with 13 bases between. CDR1 LNHDA and CDR2 SQIVND come from the germline V gene (reference sequence). The CDR3: CATTGFSYGYTF. The CDR3 DNA is TGTGCCACCACAGGATTTTCCTATGGCTACACCTTC.

The rearrangement links TRBV6-5 to TRBJ1-1; D is uncertain. Trimming shortened V by 7 bases and J by 1 base, and 7 bases separated the two germline ends. Germline V gene sequence: CDR1 MNHEY, CDR2 SVGAGI. This CDR3 comprises 12 residues. CDR3: CASKEGNTEAFF. Written as DNA, the CDR3 is TGTGCCAGCAAAGAGGGGAACACTGAAGCTTTCTTT.

This clone was counted between two and nine times. The V and J genes are TRBV7-2 and TRBJ2-3; 9 bases are a match to TRBD2. Germline trimming cut 8 bases from V and 8 bases from J; bases unmatched to any gene: 11. The CDR3 loop spans 14 amino acids. CDR1 and CDR2 from the germline V gene are SGHTA and FQGNSA. This CDR3 reads CASRQRGAGVTQYF. The DNA of the CDR3 is TGTGCCAGCCGCCAGCGGGGGGCTGGGGTTACGCAGTATTTT.

V is TRBV4-2 and J is TRBJ2-1, with 11 bases identical to TRBD2. This CDR3 contains 16 residues. The germline CDR1 and CDR2 sequences are LGHNA and YNFKEQ. The J segment lost 3 bases and the V segment lost 3 bases, leaving 4 bases of the junction unmatched. The CDR3 reads CASSHPGTSGYNEQFF. CDR3 nucleotides: TGTGCCAGCAGCCACCCCGGGACTAGCGGCTACAATGAGCAGTTCTTC.

The chain couples TRBV15 to TRBJ2-2, with 8 bases that match TRBD1. The CDR3 is 17 residues long. Germline V CDR1 and CDR2: LNHNV, YYDKDF (reference sequence). The V gene end was trimmed by 3 bases and the J gene end by 0 bases; junction bases not matched to a gene: 6. The CDR3 is CATSRGPGQANTGELFF. CDR3 DNA sequence: TGTGCCACCAGCAGGGGACCGGGACAGGCGAACACCGGGGAGCTGTTTTTT.

V gene TRBV11-2 combines with J gene TRBJ1-1; perhaps TRBD1 as D (6 bases). The germline V gene has CDR1 SGHAT and CDR2 FQNNGV. V lost 3 bases to trimming and J lost 4 bases, with 15 bases between them. The CDR3 is 15 amino acids. CDR3 bases: TGTGCCAGCAGCTTTTCGCGGGGGCGAGTCACTGAAGCTTTCTTT. Protein sequence: CASSFSRGRVTEAFF.

This clone occurred a few times. The gene calls are TRBV7-2 and TRBJ1-1; D may be TRBD1 (5 bases). The CDR3 is made up of 14 amino acids. Trimming cost V 6 bases and J 5 bases, with 16 bases left between them. Germline values: CDR1 SGHTA, CDR2 FQGNSA. DNA of the CDR3: TGTGCCAGCAGGTATTATCAGGGTGCGACTGAAGCTTTCTTT. This sequence encodes CASRYYQGATEAFF.

This clone has a handful of counts. The chain uses TRBV5-4 and TRBJ2-3, with TRBD2 identical over 8 bases. Germline V gene lookup returns CDR1 SGHNT and CDR2 YYREEE (reference sequence). The V segment lost 0 bases and the J segment 4 bases; nucleotides outside the gene matches: 4. This CDR3 comprises 15 residues. The CDR3 coding sequence is TGTGCCAGCAGCTTGGCTAGCGGGCCCGCAGATACGCAGTATTTT. Translation gives CASSLASGPADTQYF.

The chain combines TRBV5-1 with TRBJ1-1, with a possible D match to TRBD1 (5 bases). The CDR3 totals 14 residues. CDR1 is SGHRS, CDR2 YFSETQ, per germline. Trimming left V 0 bases short and J 1 base short, with 7 bases between. The CDR3 region is CASSLGGQNTEAFF. The CDR3 bases are TGCGCCAGCAGCTTGGGCGGACAGAACACTGAAGCTTTCTTT.

J is TRBJ1-1 and V is TRBV5-1, with unresolved D. CDR1 SGHRS and CDR2 YFSETQ come from the germline V gene. There are 14 residues in the CDR3. Trimming took off 6 bases at V and 0 bases at J, with 12 bases between the two ends. CDR3: CASKGEAVNTEAFF. In DNA, the CDR3 is TGCGCCAGCAAGGGTGAGGCGGTGAACACTGAAGCTTTCTTT.

The chain recombines TRBV7-2 with TRBJ2-5, with a weak D call TRBD2 (7 bases). V lost 1 base to trimming and J lost 8 bases, with 17 bases between them. Germline loops: CDR1 SGHTA, CDR2 FQGNSA. There are 15 residues in the CDR3. The CDR3 region is CASSLGTRGVDTQYF. DNA for the CDR3: TGTGCCAGCAGCTTAGGGACTAGGGGGGTCGATACCCAGTACTTC. Variable domain in full (rest from reference TRBV7-2 and TRBJ2-5): GAGVSQSPSNKVTEKGKDVELRCDPISGHTALYWYRQSLGQGLEFLIYFQGNSAPDKSGLPSDRFSAERTGGSVSTLTIQRTQQEDSAVYLCASSLGTRGVDTQYFGPGTRLLVL.